The clone carrying this T cell receptor (beta chain) appeared many times. Antigen: not known. A second PCR of 7 to 11 cycles used a sample-barcoded 5' primer and a J-beta primer mix. One entry per CDR3 protein, called by TCRdb with MiXCR from the 5' RACE reads. The profile shows 750,000 to 950,000 distinct CDR3 sequences, roughly 28% of them singletons. The record originates from a study of blood T cells in healthy people across ages. Notes on the study in general: Changes in expanded clonotypes were possibly confounded, as the CMV status of donors was unknown.

This CDR3 contains 15 residues. J was trimmed by 0 bases and V by 3 bases; bases with no gene match: 3. This same sample was also part of a study on T cells of mothers and their children. That investigation notes: Five to seven children and their three healthy Caucasian mothers were the donors. Unrelated mother-child pairs always had slightly, but never significantly, lower normalized overlap than related pairs.

The specimen was blood. The chain joins TRBV12-3 or TRBV12-4 to TRBJ2-3; 7 positions match TRBD2. This TCR came from a middle-aged woman in good health. DNA of the CDR3: TGTGCCAGCAGTTTTATGCGGGGGAGCACAGATACGCAGTATTTT. Amino acids: CASSFMRGSTDTQYF.